These T cell receptor beta chains were read from a single sample in a study of cytomegalovirus exposure and HLA in healthy donors. Using immunoSEQ multiplex PCR, the repertoire was profiled, and TCRdb retains in-frame clones only, with some absent. The sample lists approximately 150,000 clones; 82% were seen once. Sequencing input: PBMCs. Source of these receptors: a woman in her sixties or seventies in good health and CMV-seropositive. Each CDR3 is given with its conserved first and last residue. The D gene is left open where the match is weak. Size is omitted from some rows. Given values are once, few, many or a class for expanded clones.

>TRBV6-1|once|NA|14|TRBJ2-7
TGTGCCAGCAGTGAAGCGCTAGTGGGTGGCGAGCAGTACTTC
CASSEALVGGEQYF
>TRBV29-1|few|TRBD2|13|TRBJ2-7
TGCAGTTGTAGCGGGAGATACCCCTACGAGCAGTACTTC
CSCSGRYPYEQYF
>TRBV4-3|NA|TRBD2|17|TRBJ2-3
TGCGCCAGCAGCCAAGATCTCCCCCTAGCGGGAGGTCTCCCGCAGTATTTT
CASSQDLPLAGGLPQYF
>TRBV6-1|NA|NA|14|TRBJ2-5
TGTGCCAGCTCGACCCGGGAGCAAATGGAGACCCAGTACTTC
CASSTREQMETQYF
>TRBV27|NA|TRBD2|15|TRBJ2-7
TGTGCCAGCAGTCTCTCTAGCGGGACCACCTACGAGCAGTACTTC
CASSLSSGTTYEQYF
>TRBV28|NA|NA|13|TRBJ2-7
TGTGCCAGCAGTTGGGAGAGCTCCTACGAGCAGTACTTC
CASSWESSYEQYF
>TRBV27|NA|TRBD1|15|TRBJ2-1
TGTGCCAGCAGTTTTTCAGGGGGATCCGGCAATGAGCAGTTCTTC
CASSFSGGSGNEQFF
>TRBV6-4|NA|TRBD2|16|TRBJ2-1
TGTGCCAGCAGTGACTCACGGGGGGGGCGGCGGGATGAGCAGTTCTTC
CASSDSRGGRRDEQFF
>TRBV6-1|NA|TRBD1|14|TRBJ1-5
TGTGCCAGCAGTCCCCAGGGGGGAGGTCAGCCCCAGCATTTT
CASSPQGGGQPQHF
>TRBV27|NA|TRBD1|15|TRBJ1-5
TGTGCCAGCAGTTCGACAGGGGCGAGGGGTCAGCCCCAGCATTTT
CASSSTGARGQPQHF
>TRBV6-6|NA|TRBD1|16|TRBJ1-1
TGTGCCAGCAGTCCGGGACAGGGGGCTAGTTCCACTGAAGCTTTCTTT
CASSPGQGASSTEAFF
>TRBV11-1|NA|TRBD2|16|TRBJ2-5
TGTGCCAGCAGCTTAGAACCTAGCGGAGACCAAGAGACCCAGTACTTC
CASSLEPSGDQETQYF
>TRBV27|once|TRBD2|16|TRBJ2-3
TGTGCCAGCAGCTCCTTAGCGGGAACTACCACAGATACGCAGTATTTT
CASSSLAGTTTDTQYF
>TRBV19|NA|TRBD1|14|TRBJ1-2
TGTGCCAGTAGCACCGGGACAGATGTCTATGGCTACACCTTC
CASSTGTDVYGYTF
>TRBV5-6|NA|TRBD1|13|TRBJ1-1
TGTGCCAGCAGCCGGGGACAGTTCACTGAAGCTTTCTTT
CASSRGQFTEAFF
>TRBV27|NA|TRBD1|16|TRBJ1-6
TGTGCCAGCAGCGATCCGGGACAGGGCGCAAATTCACCCCTCCACTTT
CASSDPGQGANSPLHF
>TRBV14|NA|NA|14|TRBJ2-7
TGTGCCAGCAGCCAAGAAACAGGAGCCTACGAGCAGTACTTC
CASSQETGAYEQYF
>TRBV7-9|NA|NA|18|TRBJ2-2
TGTGCCAGCACCCTGGAAGAGCGGGACACCCGAATGACCGGGGAGCTGTTTTTT
CASTLEERDTRMTGELFF
>TRBV7-6|NA|TRBD2|17|TRBJ2-5
TGTGCCAGCAACCCGGCTGCGGGAGGGGGTTTGCAAGAGACCCAGTACTTC
CASNPAAGGGLQETQYF
>TRBV7-2|NA|NA|14|TRBJ2-2
TGTGCCAGCAGCTTAGTTCACGGGACCGGGGAGCTGTTTTTT
CASSLVHGTGELFF